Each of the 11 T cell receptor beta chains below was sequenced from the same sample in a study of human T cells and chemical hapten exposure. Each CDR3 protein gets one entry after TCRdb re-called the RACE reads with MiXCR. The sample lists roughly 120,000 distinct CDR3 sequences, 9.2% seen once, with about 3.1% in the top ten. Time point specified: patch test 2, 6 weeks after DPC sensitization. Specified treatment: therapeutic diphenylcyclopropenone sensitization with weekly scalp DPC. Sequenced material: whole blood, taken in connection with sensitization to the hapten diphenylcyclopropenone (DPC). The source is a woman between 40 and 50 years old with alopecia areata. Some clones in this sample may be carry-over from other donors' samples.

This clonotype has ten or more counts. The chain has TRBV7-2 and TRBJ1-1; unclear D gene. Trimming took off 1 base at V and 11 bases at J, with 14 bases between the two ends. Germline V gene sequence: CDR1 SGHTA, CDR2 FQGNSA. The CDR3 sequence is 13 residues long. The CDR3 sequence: CASSLGWLPGAFF. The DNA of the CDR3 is TGTGCCAGCAGCTTAGGATGGCTCCCGGGGGCTTTCTTT.

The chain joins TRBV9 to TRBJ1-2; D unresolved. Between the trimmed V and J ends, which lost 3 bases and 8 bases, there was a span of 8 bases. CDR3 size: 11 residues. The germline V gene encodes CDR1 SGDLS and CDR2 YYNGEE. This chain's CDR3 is CASSANWGYTF. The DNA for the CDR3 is TGTGCCAGCAGCGCAAATTGGGGCTACACCTTC.

CDR3 loop: CASSFLDREADTQYF. The DNA for the CDR3 is TGTGCCAGCAGCTTCTTGGACAGGGAGGCAGATACGCAGTATTTT. The gene calls are TRBV5-5 and TRBJ2-3, with 8 bases aligning to TRBD1. Germline V gene lookup returns CDR1 SGHKS and CDR2 YYEKEE (reference sequence). This CDR3 contains 15 residues. V dropped 2 bases and J dropped 4; count of bases not matched to a gene: 6.

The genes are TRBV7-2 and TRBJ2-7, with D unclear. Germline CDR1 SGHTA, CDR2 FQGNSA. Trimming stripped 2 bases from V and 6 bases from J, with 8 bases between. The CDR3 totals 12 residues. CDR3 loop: CASSLMGREQYF. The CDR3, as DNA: TGTGCCAGCAGCTTAATGGGCCGCGAGCAGTACTTC.

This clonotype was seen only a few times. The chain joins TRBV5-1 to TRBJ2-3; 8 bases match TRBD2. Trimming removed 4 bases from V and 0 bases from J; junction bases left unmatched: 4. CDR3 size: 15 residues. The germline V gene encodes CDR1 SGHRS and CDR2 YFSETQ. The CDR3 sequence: CASSPSGGSTDTQYF. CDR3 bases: TGCGCCAGCAGCCCAAGCGGGGGCAGCACAGATACGCAGTATTTT.

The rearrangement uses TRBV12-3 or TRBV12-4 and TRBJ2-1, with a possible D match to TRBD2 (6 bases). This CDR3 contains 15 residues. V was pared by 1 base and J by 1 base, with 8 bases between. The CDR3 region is CASSLGAGSYNEQFF. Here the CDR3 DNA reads TGTGCCAGCAGTTTAGGTGCGGGATCCTACAATGAGCAGTTCTTC.

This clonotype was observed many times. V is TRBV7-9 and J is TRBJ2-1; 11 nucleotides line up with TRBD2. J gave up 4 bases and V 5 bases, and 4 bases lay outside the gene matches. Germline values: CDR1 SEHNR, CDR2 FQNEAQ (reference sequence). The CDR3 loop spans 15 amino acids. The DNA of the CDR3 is TGTGCCAGCAGCCCGACTAGCGGGGAATACAATGAGCAGTTCTTC. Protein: CASSPTSGEYNEQFF.

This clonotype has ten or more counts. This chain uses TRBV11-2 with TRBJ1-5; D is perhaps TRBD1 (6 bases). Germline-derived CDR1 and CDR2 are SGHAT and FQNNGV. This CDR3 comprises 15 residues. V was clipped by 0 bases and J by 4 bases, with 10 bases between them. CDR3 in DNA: TGTGCCAGCAGCTTAGATACAGGGTTTAATCAGCCCCAGCATTTT. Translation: CASSLDTGFNQPQHF.

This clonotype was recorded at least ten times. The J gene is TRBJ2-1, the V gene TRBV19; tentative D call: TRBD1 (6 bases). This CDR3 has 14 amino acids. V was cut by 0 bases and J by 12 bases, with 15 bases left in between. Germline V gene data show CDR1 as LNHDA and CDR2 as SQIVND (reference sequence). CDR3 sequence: CASSIDPLRDMQFF. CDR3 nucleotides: TGTGCCAGTAGTATAGATCCCCTCAGGGACATGCAGTTCTTC. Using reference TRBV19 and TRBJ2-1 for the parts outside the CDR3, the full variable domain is DGGITQSPKYLFRKEGQNVTLSCEQNLNHDAMYWYRQDPGQGLRLIYYSQIVNDFQKGDIAEGYSVSREKKESFPLTVTSAQKNPTAFYLCASSIDPLRDMQFFGPGTRLTVL.

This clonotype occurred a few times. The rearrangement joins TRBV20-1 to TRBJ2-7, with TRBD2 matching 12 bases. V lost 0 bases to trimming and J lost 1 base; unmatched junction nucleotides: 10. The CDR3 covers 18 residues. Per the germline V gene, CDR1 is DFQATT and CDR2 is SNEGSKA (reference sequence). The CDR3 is CSARDVSSGGARSYEQYF. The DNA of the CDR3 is TGCAGTGCTAGAGATGTTTCTAGCGGGGGGGCTCGTTCCTACGAGCAGTACTTC.

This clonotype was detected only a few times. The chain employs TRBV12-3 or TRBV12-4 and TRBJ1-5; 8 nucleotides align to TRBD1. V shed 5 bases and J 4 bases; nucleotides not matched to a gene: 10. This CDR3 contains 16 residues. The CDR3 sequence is CASSPGQGVGNQPQHF. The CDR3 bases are TGTGCCAGCAGTCCCGGACAGGGCGTTGGAAATCAGCCCCAGCATTTT.